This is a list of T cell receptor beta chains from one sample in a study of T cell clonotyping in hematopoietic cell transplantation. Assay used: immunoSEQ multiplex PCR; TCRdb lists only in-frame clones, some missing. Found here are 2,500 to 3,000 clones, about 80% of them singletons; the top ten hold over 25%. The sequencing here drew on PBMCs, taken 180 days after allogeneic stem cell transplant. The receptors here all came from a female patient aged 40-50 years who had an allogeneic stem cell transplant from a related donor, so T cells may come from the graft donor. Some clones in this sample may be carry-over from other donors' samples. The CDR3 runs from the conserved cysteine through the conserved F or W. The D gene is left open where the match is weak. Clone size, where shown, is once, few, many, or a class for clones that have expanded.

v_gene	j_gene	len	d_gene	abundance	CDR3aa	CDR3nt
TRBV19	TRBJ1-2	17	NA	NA	CASSIDLLTARSRGYTF	TGTGCCAGTAGTATAGATCTATTGACGGCAAGAAGTAGGGGCTACACCTTC
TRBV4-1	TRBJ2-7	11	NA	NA	CASSQDYEQYF	TGCGCCAGCAGCCAAGACTACGAGCAGTACTTC
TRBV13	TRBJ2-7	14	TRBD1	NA	CASSPDRGAHEQYF	TGTGCCAGCAGCCCTGACAGGGGAGCCCACGAGCAGTACTTC
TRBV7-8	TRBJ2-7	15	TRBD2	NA	CASSSALGGLVEQYF	TGTGCCAGCAGCTCGGCTTTGGGAGGGTTGGTAGAGCAGTACTTC
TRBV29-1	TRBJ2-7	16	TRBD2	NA	CSVAGLAGSGSYEQYF	TGCAGCGTCGCGGGACTAGCGGGATCGGGTTCCTACGAGCAGTACTTC
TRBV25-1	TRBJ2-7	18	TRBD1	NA	CASSGKTPGTGYSYEQYF	TGTGCCAGCAGTGGAAAAACGCCAGGGACAGGGTACTCCTACGAGCAGTACTTC
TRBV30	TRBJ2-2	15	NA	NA	CAWSVPRMNTGELFF	TGTGCCTGGAGTGTACCCCGGATGAACACCGGGGAGCTGTTTTTT
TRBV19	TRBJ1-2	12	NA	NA	CASTTGGIGYTF	TGTGCCAGTACCACGGGAGGGATTGGCTACACCTTC
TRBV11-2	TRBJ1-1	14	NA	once	CASSLFRFGTEAFF	TGTGCCAGCAGCTTATTTCGGTTCGGCACTGAAGCTTTCTTT
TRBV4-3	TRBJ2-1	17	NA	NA	CASSQEGSVHTYNEQFF	TGCGCCAGCAGCCAAGAAGGAAGCGTTCATACCTACAATGAGCAGTTCTTC
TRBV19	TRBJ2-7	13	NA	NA	CASSFSSPYEQYF	TGTGCCAGTAGTTTCTCTTCTCCCTACGAGCAGTACTTC
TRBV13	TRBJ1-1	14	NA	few	CASSTGQPYTEAFF	TGTGCCAGCAGCACAGGACAGCCTTACACTGAAGCTTTCTTT
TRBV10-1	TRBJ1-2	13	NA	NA	CASSEPCGLGYTF	TGCGCCAGCAGTGAGCCTTGTGGGTTGGGCTACACCTTC
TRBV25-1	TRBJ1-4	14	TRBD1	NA	CASSPGQGREKLFF	TGTGCCAGCAGTCCGGGACAGGGACGTGAAAAACTGTTTTTT
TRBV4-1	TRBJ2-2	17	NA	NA	CASSRLGTGANTGELFF	TGCGCCAGCAGCCGTTTGGGTACGGGGGCAAACACCGGGGAGCTGTTTTTT
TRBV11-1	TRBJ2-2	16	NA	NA	CASSAEPGANTGELFF	TGTGCCAGCAGCGCCGAACCGGGTGCGAACACCGGGGAGCTGTTTTTT
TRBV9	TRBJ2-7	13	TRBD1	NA	CASSLDRGYEQYF	TGTGCCAGCAGCTTAGACAGGGGCTACGAGCAGTACTTC
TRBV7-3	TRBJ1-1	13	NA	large	CASSLGGATEAFF	TGTGCCAGCAGCTTAGGGGGGGCCACTGAAGCTTTCTTT
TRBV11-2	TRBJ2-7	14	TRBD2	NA	CASSLAGGTYEQYF	TGTGCCAGCAGCTTAGCGGGGGGGACCTACGAGCAGTACTTC
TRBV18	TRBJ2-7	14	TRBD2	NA	CASSPSGRYYEQYF	TGTGCCAGCTCACCCAGCGGGAGGTACTACGAGCAGTACTTC
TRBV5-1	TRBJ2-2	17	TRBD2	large	CASSLEGVTSSTGELFF	TGCGCCAGCAGCTTGGAAGGGGTGACTAGCTCCACCGGGGAGCTGTTTTTT
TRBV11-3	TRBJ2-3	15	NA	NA	CASSPGAGITDTQYF	TGTGCCAGCAGCCCCGGAGCAGGAATCACAGATACGCAGTATTTT
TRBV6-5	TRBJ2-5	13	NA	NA	CASSSTGQETQYF	TGTGCCAGCAGTTCCACGGGACAAGAGACCCAGTACTTC
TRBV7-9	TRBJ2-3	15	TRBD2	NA	CASSPRLAGTDTQYF	TGTGCCAGCAGCCCCCGACTAGCGGGCACAGATACGCAGTATTTT
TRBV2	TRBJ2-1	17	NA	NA	CASILAGMREVEDEQFF	NA
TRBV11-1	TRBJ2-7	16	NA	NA	CASSLSRTLQTYEQYF	TGTGCCAGCAGCTTATCTCGAACTCTACAAACCTACGAGCAGTACTTC
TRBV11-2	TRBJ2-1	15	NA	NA	CASSLFQGLLDEQFF	TGTGCCAGCAGCTTATTCCAGGGCCTTTTGGATGAGCAGTTCTTC
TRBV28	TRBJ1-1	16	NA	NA	CASSLGFSGSRAEAFF	TGTGCCAGCAGTTTAGGATTCTCAGGGTCGAGGGCTGAAGCTTTCTTT
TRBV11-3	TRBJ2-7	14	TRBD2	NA	CASSSGTSGYEQYF	TGTGCCAGCAGCTCCGGGACTAGCGGCTACGAGCAGTACTTC
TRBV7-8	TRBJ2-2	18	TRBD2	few	CASSLDGLAGDRTGELFF	TGTGCCAGCAGCTTAGACGGACTAGCGGGAGACAGAACCGGGGAGCTGTTTTTT
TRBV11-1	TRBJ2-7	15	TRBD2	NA	CASSLEASGSYEQYF	TGTGCCAGCAGCTTAGAGGCTAGCGGGAGCTACGAGCAGTACTTC
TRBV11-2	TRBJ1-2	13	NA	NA	CASSLDRGYGYTF	TGTGCCAGCAGCTTAGATCGGGGGTATGGCTACACCTTC
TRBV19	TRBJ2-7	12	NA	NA	CASSRTDYEQYF	TGTGCCAGTAGTAGGACGGACTACGAGCAGTACTTC
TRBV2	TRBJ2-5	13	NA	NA	CASSYRGQETQYF	TGTGCCAGCAGTTACAGAGGCCAAGAGACCCAGTACTTC
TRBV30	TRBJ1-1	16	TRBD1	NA	CAWSTGTGDWYTEAFF	TGTGCCTGGAGTACCGGGACAGGGGATTGGTACACTGAAGCTTTCTTT
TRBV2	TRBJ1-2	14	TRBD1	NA	CASSTRDSLYGYTF	TGTGCCAGCAGTACCCGGGACAGCCTCTATGGCTACACCTTC
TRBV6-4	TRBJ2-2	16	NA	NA	CASSDDGGTNTGELFF	TGTGCCAGCAGTGACGACGGCGGGACGAACACCGGGGAGCTGTTTTTT
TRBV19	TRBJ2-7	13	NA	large	CASSIGEGSEQYF	TGTGCCAGTAGTATAGGTGAAGGGTCCGAGCAGTACTTC
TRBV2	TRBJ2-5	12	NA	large	CASSRPEETQYF	TGTGCCAGCAGCCGCCCCGAAGAGACCCAGTACTTC
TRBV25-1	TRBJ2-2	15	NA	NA	CASSDEGLNTGELFF	TGTGCCAGCAGTGATGAAGGCTTGAACACCGGGGAGCTGTTTTTT
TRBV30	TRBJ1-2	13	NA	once	CAWSVQPNYGYTF	TGTGCCTGGAGTGTACAGCCTAACTATGGCTACACCTTC
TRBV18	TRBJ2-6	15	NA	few	CASSPPRSGANVLTF	TGTGCCAGCTCACCCCCTCGATCTGGGGCCAACGTCCTGACTTTC
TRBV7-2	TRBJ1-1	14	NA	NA	CASSLGTDPLAAFF	TGTGCCAGCAGCTTAGGGACCGATCCTCTGGCGGCTTTCTTT
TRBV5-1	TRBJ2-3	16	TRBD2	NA	CASSQGLAASTDTQYF	TGCGCCAGCAGCCAAGGACTAGCGGCAAGCACAGATACGCAGTATTTT
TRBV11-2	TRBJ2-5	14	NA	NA	CASSSGPHQETQYF	TGTGCCAGCAGCTCGGGACCTCACCAAGAGACCCAGTACTTC
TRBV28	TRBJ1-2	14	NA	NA	CASSLRAANYGYTF	TGTGCCAGCAGTTTAAGGGCGGCTAACTATGGCTACACCTTC